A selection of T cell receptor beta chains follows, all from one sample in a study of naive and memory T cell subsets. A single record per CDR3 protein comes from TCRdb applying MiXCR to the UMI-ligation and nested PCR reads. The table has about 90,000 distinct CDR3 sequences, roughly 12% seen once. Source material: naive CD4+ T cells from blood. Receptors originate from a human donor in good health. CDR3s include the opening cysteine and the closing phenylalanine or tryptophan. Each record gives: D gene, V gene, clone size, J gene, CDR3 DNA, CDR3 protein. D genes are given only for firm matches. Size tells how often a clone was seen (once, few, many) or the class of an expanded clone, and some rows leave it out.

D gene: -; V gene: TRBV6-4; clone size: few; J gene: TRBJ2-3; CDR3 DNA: TGTGCCAGCAACAGACGAAACAAAAAATCAAAGAGCACAGATACGCAGTATTTT; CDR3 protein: CASNRRNKKSKSTDTQYF
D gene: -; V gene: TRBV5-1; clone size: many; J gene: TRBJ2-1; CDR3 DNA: TGCGCCAGCAGCGTCAGGGACTTTATGGCGGGCGGAACCTACAATGAGCAGTTCTTC; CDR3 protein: CASSVRDFMAGGTYNEQFF
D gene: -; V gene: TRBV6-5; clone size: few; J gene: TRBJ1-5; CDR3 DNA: TGTGCCAGCAGTTACTCGAAGGGCGGCAATCAGCCCCAGCATTTT; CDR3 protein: CASSYSKGGNQPQHF
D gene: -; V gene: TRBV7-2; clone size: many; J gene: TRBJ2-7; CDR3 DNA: TGTGCCAGCAGCTTAGCCCAGCTACCCGAGCAGTACTTC; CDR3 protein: CASSLAQLPEQYF
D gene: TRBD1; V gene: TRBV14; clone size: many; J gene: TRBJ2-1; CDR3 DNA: TGTGCCAGCAGCCACCCCAGGGACAGGGGGCCGTACAATGAGCAGTTCTTC; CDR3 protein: CASSHPRDRGPYNEQFF
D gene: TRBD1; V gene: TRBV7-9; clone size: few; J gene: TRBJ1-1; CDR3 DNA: TGTGCCAGCAGCCCATGGACAGGGATAGACACTGAAGCTTTCTTT; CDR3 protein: CASSPWTGIDTEAFF
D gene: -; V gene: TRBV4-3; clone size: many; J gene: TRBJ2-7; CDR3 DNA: TGCGCCAGCAGCCAAGATTTCGCATCCTACGAGCAGTACTTC; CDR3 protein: CASSQDFASYEQYF
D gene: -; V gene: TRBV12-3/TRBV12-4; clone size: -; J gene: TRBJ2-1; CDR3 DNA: TGTGCCAGCACCGGTAGCGTATACGAGAACAATGAGCAGTTCTTC; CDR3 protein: CASTGSVYENNEQFF
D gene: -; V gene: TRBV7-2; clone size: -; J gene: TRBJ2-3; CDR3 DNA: TGTGCCAGCAGCTTAGTGGCTAGGGCAGGGCAAGATACGCAGTATTTT; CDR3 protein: CASSLVARAGQDTQYF
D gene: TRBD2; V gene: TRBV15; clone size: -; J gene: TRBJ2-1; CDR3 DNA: TGTGCCACCAGCAGGGGAGGGGTCAATGAGCAGTTCTTC; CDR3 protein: CATSRGGVNEQFF
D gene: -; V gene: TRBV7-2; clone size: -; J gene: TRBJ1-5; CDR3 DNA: TGTGCCAGCAGCTATATACAGGGCGGGGAGCCCCAGCATTTT; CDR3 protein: CASSYIQGGEPQHF
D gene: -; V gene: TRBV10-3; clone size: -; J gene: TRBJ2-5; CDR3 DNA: TGTGCCATCAGTAGAGACAGACAAGAGACCCAGTACTTC; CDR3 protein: CAISRDRQETQYF
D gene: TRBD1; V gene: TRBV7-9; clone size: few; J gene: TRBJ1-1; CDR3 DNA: TGTGCCAGCAGCTCGTTACAGGGGCGGCCTGAAGCTTTCTTT; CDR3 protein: CASSSLQGRPEAFF
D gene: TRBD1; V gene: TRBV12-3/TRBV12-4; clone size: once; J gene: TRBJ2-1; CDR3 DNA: TGTGCCAGCAGTGGGGACAGGACTGAGCAGTTCTTC; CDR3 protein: CASSGDRTEQFF
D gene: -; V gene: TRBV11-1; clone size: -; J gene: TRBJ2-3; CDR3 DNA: TGTGCCAGCAGCTTCTGGACAGACCCCACAGATACGCAGTATTTT; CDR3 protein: CASSFWTDPTDTQYF
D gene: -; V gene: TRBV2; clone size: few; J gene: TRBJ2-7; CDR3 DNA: TGTGCCAGCCAGTACAGGGAGGGTTCCTACGAGCAGTACTTC; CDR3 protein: CASQYREGSYEQYF
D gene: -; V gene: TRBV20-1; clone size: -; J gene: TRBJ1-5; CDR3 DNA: TGCAGTGCTAGAGATTTTGAGAAGTTCAATCAGCCCCAGCATTTT; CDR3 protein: CSARDFEKFNQPQHF
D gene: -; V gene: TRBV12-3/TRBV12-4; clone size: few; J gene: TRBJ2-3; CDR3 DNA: TGTGCCAGCAGTTTCCTTCGTAGTCGGGACCTCCGGGCGGCAGATACGCAGTATTTT; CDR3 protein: CASSFLRSRDLRAADTQYF
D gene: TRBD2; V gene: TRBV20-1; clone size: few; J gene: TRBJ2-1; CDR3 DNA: TGCAGTGCTAGGGGGATTAGGCGGGGGTCCTCTCACAATGAGCAGTTCTTC; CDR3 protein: CSARGIRRGSSHNEQFF
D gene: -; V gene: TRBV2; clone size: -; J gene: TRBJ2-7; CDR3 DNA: TGTGCCAGCAGTGGGTTGGGGCTGAGTCTCTACGAGCAGTACTTC; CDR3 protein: CASSGLGLSLYEQYF
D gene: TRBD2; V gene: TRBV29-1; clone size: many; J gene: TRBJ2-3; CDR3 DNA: TGCAGCGTTCCCTGGGCTAGCGGGAGCACAGATACGCAGTATTTT; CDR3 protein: CSVPWASGSTDTQYF
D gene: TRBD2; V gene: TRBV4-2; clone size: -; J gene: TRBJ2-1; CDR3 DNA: TGTGCCAGCAGCCAAGAGGCCTCTAGCGGGGGGCTTCTCAGCTCCTACAATGAGCAGTTCTTC; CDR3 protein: CASSQEASSGGLLSSYNEQFF
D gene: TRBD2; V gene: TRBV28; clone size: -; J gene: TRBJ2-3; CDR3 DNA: TGTGCCAGCAGAGAGACTAGCGGGGGGCCCCGTACGCAGTATTTT; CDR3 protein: CASRETSGGPRTQYF